This section outlines one TCR beta chain sequence together with its context. This clonotype occurred many times. No cognate antigen has been identified for it. Base qualities are not provided; no much larger clone lies one nucleotide away. The record originates from a study of T cells in Graves' hyperthyroidism and ophthalmopathy (dated by TCRdb to the late 2010s). Context from the whole study: Peripheral blood samples were taken at the time of initial diagnosis, prior to any treatment. In roughly six Graves' hyperthyroidism patients, the study also compared T-cell repertoires from thyroid tissue with T-cell repertoires from blood. After blood sampling, hyperthyroidism patients were treated with methimazole at a starting dose of 30 mg daily, and ophthalmopathy patients were treated with high-dose intravenous methylprednisolone. For training and testing, the 100 or so patients in the discovery cohort were randomly divided in a 7:3 ratio. Prospective prediction of ophthalmopathy was tested in an independent validation cohort of approximately 19 hyperthyroidism patients and some 17 patients who later progressed to ophthalmopathy. The paper describes TCR Vbeta CDR3 sequencing of 120 to 150 peripheral blood samples, made up of 43 ophthalmopathy patients, roughly 80 hyperthyroidism patients and around 17 progressor patients. To identify TCR V-J signatures that set the groups apart, the researchers used a discovery cohort of about a hundred patients, made up of approximately 43 with Graves' ophthalmopathy and about 60 with stable Graves' hyperthyroidism. Points the paper makes about the study in general: In validation, the model predicted progression to ophthalmopathy a median of roughly six months before onset, with over 60% sensitivity and 72.22% specificity. Ophthalmopathy was separated from stable hyperthyroidism by a 13 V-J signature model, with 87.88% sensitivity and 81% to 83% specificity obtained in cross-validation and 80%/75% obtained in testing. Most expanded thyroid clonotypes (frequency above 0.001) were also detected in blood, a finding suggesting that blood repertoires may reflect thyroid immune responses. No statistical method was used to fix the sample size in advance, and group allocation was not hidden from the investigators.

Hyperthyroidism patients were newly diagnosed, had a disease duration of under 2 months, and were aged 18 to 65 years. Patients with uncontrolled infections, other autoimmune diseases, pregnancy or lactation were excluded. Diagnoses relied on clinical symptoms, serum thyroxine and TRAb, thyroid ultrasound and orbital computed tomography. Blood from progressor patients was drawn when they were first diagnosed with hyperthyroidism, before any ophthalmopathy symptoms appeared. PBMCs were isolated from about 9 ml of fresh peripheral blood by Ficoll-Paque density gradient centrifugation. Progressor patients were initially diagnosed with Graves' hyperthyroidism and developed ophthalmopathy during follow-up. Trizol reagent was used to extract total RNA, and RNA quality was then checked on an Agilent 2100 Bioanalyzer. Via the germline V gene, CDR1 is SGHAT and CDR2 FQNNGV. V and J lose 7 bases and 3 bases, and a span of 7 bases separates them. The CDR3 spans 11 residues, from the cysteine through the phenylalanine. Only the CDR3 region is kept as DNA, spanning 33 bases read in frame from base 1.

The TCR beta CDR3 regions were amplified from the RNA transcripts. The TCR CDR3 was subjected to a first round of RT-PCR using the HTBI primer set and the Qiagen OneStep RT-PCR kit. A second multiplex PCR round built the libraries, followed by size selection and purification. Libraries were sequenced paired-end with 100 bp reads on an Illumina HiSeq2000. The original pipeline was this. SOAPnuke was used to process the raw data, removing reads that contained adapters or uncalled bases, had a mean Phred below 15, or lacked an exact match to the constant primer or identifier. High-quality paired reads were merged using COPE v1.2.5, and each unique nucleotide sequence was defined as a clonotype. Clonotypes were aligned to IMGT TRBV, TRBD and TRBJ reference segments using MiTCR v1.1. Only V-J combinations with frequency above 0.0001, covering 99% to 99.2% of repertoires, were analysed. A TCS score was defined as the ratio of F50 (clonal expansion) to E x V (chaos), with BLOSUM62-based TCRdist applied between CDR3 peptides within each V-J. Welch's t-statistics and random forest reduced roughly 530 V-J features to roughly 13, which were used in a naive Bayes classifier (R e1071). Using fastp trimming at Q25 and MiXCR clonotype assembly, TCRdb reanalyzed the public sequencing data and kept in-frame beta chains. Rows are combined by CDR3 protein, so each entry shows the most common genes and DNA. The V and J calls were determined by TCRdb, not by the authors. For this sample there are 690,000 or so distinct CDR3 sequences; roughly a sixth appear just once. The ten largest clones represent roughly 17% of the sample.

This receptor was obtained from a woman aged 50 to 60 with Graves' hyperthyroidism that later progressed to Graves' ophthalmopathy. Sequencing was carried out using blood. The chain employs TRBV11-2 and TRBJ2-7, with no confidently assigned D gene. The sequenced DNA is TGTGCCAGCACATCCAGCTACGAGCAGTACTTC. This translates into CASTSSYEQYF.